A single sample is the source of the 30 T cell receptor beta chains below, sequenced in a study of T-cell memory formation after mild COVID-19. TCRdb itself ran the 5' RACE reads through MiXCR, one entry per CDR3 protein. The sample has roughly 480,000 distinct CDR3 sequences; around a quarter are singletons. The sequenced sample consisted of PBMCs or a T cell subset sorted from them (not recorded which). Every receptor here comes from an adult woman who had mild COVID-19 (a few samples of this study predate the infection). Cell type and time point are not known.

The CDR3 reads CASSPRSGSSYNEQFF. CDR3 coding DNA: TGTGCCAGCAGCCCTCGGAGCGGGAGCTCCTACAATGAGCAGTTCTTC. The genes are TRBV7-2 and TRBJ2-1; 8 bases match TRBD2. From germline, CDR1 is SGHTA and CDR2 FQGNSA. The ends lost 5 bases at V and 0 bases at J; junction bases unmatched: 6. The CDR3 runs 16 residues. Drawing the rest from reference TRBV7-2 and TRBJ2-1, the complete variable domain is GAGVSQSPSNKVTEKGKDVELRCDPISGHTALYWYRQSLGQGLEFLIYFQGNSAPDKSGLPSDRFSAERTGGSVSTLTIQRTQQEDSAVYLCASSPRSGSSYNEQFFGPGTRLTVL.

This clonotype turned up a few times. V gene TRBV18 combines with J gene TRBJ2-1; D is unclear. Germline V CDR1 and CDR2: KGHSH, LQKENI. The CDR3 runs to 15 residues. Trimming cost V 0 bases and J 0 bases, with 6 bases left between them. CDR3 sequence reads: CASSPPVNSYNEQFF. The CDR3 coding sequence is TGTGCCAGCTCACCACCGGTAAACTCCTACAATGAGCAGTTCTTC.

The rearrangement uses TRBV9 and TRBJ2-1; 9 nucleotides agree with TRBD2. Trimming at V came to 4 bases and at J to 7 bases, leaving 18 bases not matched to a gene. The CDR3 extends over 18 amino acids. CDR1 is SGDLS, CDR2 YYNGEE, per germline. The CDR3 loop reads CASSTRPGRGGPGNEQFF. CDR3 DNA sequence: TGTGCCAGCAGCACCCGGCCAGGGCGGGGGGGCCCGGGAAATGAGCAGTTCTTC.

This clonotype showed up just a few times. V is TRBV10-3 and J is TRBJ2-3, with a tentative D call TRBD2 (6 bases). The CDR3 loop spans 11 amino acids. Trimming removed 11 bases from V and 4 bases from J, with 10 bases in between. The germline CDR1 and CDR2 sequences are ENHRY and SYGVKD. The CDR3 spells CALLAADTQYF. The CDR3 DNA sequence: TGTGCCCTACTAGCCGCAGATACGCAGTATTTT.

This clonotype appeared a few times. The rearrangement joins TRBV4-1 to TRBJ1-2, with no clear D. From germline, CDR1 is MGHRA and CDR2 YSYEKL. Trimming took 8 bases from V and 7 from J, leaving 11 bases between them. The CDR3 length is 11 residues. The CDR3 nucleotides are TGCGCCAGCGAGAAGGGCTTTGGCTACACCTTC. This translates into CASEKGFGYTF.

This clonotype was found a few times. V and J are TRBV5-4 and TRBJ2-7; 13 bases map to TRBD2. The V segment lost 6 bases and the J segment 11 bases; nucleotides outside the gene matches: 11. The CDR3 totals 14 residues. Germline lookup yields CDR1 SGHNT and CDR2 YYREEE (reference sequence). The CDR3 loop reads CASNRAGTSGMEYF. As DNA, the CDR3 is TGTGCCAGCAACCGGGCCGGGACTAGCGGGATGGAGTACTTC.

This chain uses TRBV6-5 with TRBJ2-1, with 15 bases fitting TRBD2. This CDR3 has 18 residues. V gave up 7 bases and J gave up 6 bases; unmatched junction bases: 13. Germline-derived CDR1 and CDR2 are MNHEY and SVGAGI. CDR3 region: CASTQRTSGRARLNEQFF. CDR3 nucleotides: TGTGCCAGCACCCAACGGACTAGCGGGAGGGCCCGACTCAATGAGCAGTTCTTC.

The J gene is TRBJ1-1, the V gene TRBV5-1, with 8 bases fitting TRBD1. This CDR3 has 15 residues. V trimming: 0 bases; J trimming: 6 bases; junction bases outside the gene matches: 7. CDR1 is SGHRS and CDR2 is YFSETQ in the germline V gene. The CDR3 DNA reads TGCGCCAGCAGCTTGGACGTGACAGGGGATTCTGAAGCTTTCTTT. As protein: CASSLDVTGDSEAFF.

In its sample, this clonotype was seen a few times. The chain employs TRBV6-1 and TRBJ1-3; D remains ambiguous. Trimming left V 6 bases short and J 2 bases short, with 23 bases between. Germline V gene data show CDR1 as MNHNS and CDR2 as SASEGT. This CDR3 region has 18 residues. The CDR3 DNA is TGTGCCAGCAGGTCACGTGGACTGCCGAGGGAAACTGGAAACACCATATATTTT. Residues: CASRSRGLPRETGNTIYF.

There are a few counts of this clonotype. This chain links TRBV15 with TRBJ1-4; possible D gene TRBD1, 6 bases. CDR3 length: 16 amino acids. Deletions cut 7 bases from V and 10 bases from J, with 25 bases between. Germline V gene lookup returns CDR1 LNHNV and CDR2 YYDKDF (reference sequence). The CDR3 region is CATTAEGGADRRKLFF. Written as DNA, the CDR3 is TGTGCCACCACAGCAGAAGGGGGTGCCGACCGACGAAAACTGTTTTTT.

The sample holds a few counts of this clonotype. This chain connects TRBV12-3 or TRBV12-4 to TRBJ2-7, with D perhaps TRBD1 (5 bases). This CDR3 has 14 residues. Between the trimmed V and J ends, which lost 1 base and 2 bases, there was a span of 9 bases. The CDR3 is CASSLGGLPYEQYF. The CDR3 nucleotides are TGTGCCAGCAGTTTAGGGGGCCTTCCCTACGAGCAGTACTTC.

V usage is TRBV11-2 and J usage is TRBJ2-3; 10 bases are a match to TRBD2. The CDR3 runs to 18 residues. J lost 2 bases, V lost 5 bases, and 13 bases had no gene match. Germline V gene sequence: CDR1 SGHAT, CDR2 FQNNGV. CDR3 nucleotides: TGTGCCAGCAGCGAAAACATTCCCGGGACTAGCGCCACAGATACGCAGTATTTT. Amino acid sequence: CASSENIPGTSATDTQYF.

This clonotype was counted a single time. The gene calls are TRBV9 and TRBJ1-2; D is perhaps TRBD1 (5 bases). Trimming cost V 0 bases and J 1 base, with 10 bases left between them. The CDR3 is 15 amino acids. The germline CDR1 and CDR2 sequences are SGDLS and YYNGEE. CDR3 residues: CASSVGGAINYGYTF. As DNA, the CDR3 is TGTGCCAGCAGCGTAGGAGGGGCGATTAACTATGGCTACACCTTC.

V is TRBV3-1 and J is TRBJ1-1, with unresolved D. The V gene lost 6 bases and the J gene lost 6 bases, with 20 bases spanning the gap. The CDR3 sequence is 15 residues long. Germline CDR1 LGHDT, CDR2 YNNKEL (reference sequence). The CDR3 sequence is CASSFGGSDFAEAFF. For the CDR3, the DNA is TGTGCCAGCAGTTTCGGTGGAAGTGATTTCGCTGAAGCTTTCTTT.

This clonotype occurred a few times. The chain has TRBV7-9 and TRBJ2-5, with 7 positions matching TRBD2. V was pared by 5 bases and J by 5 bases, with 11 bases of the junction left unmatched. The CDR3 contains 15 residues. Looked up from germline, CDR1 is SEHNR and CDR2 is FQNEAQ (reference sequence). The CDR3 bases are TGTGCCAGCAGCCCGAGGGGAGCGGGAATGGAGACCCAGTACTTC. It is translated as CASSPRGAGMETQYF.

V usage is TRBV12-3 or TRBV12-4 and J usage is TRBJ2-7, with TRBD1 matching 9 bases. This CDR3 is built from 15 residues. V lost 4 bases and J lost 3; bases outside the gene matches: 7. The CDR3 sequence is CASSSGQGRIYEQYF. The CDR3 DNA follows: TGTGCCAGCAGTTCGGGACAGGGTAGAATCTACGAGCAGTACTTC.

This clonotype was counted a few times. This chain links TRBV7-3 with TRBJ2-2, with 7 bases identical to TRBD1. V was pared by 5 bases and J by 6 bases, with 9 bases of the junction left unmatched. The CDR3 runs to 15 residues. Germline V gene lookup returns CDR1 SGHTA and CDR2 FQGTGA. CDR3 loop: CASSQGGLGAGELFF. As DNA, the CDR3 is TGTGCCAGCAGCCAAGGGGGCCTCGGTGCCGGGGAGCTGTTTTTT. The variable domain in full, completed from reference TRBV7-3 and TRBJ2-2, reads GAGVSQTPSNKVTEKGKYVELRCDPISGHTALYWYRQSLGQGPEFLIYFQGTGAADDSGLPNDRFFAVRPEGSVSTLKIQRTERGDSAVYLCASSQGGLGAGELFFGEGSRLTVL.

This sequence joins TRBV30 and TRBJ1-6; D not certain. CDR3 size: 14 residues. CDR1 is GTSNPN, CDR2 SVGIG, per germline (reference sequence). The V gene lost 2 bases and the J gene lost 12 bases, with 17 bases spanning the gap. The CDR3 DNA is TGTGCCTGGAGTTCACCAGTGAAGGTTGGACCCCTCCACTTT. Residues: CAWSSPVKVGPLHF.

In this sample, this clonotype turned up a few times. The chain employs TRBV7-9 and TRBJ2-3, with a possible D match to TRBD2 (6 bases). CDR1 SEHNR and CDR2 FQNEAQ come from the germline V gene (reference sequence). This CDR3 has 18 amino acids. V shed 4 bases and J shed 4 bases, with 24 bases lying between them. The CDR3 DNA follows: TGTGCCAGCAGCTCCCCCGCCGACGTGGGAGGATTACCAGATACGCAGTATTTT. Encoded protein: CASSSPADVGGLPDTQYF.

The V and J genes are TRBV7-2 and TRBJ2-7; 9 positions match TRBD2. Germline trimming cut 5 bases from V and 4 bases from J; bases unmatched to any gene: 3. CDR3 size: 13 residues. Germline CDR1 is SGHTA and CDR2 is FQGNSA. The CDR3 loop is CASSRTSVYEQYF. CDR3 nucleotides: TGTGCCAGCAGCCGGACTAGCGTTTACGAGCAGTACTTC.

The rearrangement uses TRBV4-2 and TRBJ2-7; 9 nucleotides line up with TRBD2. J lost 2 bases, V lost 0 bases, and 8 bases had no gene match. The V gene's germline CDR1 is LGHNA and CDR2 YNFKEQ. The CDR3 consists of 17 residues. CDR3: CASSQDFILAGTYEQYF. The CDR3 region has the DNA TGTGCCAGCAGCCAAGATTTCATCCTAGCGGGAACCTACGAGCAGTACTTC.

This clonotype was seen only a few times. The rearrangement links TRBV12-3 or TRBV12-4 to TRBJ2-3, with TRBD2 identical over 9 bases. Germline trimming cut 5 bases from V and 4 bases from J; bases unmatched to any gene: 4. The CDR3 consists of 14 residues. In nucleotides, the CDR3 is TGTGCCAGCAGTATTAGCGGGAGCGCAGATACGCAGTATTTT. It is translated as CASSISGSADTQYF.

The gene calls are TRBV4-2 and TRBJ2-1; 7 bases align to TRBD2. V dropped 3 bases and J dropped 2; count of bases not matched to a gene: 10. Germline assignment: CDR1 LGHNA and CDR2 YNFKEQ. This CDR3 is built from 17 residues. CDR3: CASSHILASLTYNEQFF. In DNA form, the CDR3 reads TGTGCCAGCAGCCACATACTAGCGAGCCTAACCTACAATGAGCAGTTCTTC.

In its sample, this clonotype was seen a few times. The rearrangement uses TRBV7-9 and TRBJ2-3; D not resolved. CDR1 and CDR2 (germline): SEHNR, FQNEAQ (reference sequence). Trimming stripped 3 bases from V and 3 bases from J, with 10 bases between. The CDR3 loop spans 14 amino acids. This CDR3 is CASSLVDATDTQYF. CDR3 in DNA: TGTGCCAGCAGCTTGGTGGACGCTACAGATACGCAGTATTTT.

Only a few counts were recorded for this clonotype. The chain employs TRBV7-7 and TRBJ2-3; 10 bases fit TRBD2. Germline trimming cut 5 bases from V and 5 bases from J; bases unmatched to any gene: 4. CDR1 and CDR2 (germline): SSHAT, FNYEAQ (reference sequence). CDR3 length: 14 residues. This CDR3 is CASSPVAGGDTQYF. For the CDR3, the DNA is TGTGCCAGCAGCCCCGTAGCGGGGGGAGATACGCAGTATTTT.

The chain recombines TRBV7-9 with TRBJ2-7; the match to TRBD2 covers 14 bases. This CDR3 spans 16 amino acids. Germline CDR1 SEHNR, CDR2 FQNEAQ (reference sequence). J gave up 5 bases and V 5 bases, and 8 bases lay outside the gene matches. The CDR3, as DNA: TGTGCCAGCAGCGCGGGACTAGCGGGAGCGGGCGACGAGCAGTACTTC. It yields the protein CASSAGLAGAGDEQYF.

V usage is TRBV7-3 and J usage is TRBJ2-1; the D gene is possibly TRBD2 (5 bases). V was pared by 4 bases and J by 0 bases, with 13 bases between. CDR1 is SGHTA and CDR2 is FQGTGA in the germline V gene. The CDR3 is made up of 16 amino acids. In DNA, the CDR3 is TGTGCCAGCAGCTCACCGGACCGGGACTCCTACAATGAGCAGTTCTTC. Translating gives CASSSPDRDSYNEQFF. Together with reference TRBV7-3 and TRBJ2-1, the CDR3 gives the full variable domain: GAGVSQTPSNKVTEKGKYVELRCDPISGHTALYWYRQSLGQGPEFLIYFQGTGAADDSGLPNDRFFAVRPEGSVSTLKIQRTERGDSAVYLCASSSPDRDSYNEQFFGPGTRLTVL.

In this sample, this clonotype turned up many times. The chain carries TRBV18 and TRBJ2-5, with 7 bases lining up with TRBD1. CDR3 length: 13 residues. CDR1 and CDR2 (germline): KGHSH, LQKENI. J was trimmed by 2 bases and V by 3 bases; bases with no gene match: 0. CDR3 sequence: CASSPGQQETQYF. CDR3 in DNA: TGTGCCAGCTCACCGGGACAGCAAGAGACCCAGTACTTC.

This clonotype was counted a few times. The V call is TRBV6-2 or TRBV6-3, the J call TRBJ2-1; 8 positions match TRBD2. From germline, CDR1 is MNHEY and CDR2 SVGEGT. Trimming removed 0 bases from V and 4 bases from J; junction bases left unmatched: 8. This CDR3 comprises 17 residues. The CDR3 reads CASSYSSLAGIYNEQFF. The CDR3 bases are TGTGCCAGCAGTTACTCTTCTCTAGCGGGTATATACAATGAGCAGTTCTTC.

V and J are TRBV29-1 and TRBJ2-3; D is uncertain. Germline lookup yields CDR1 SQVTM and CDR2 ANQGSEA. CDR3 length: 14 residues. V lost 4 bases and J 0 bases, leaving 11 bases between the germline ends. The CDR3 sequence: CSVGTVSSTDTQYF. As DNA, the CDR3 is TGCAGCGTTGGAACAGTATCTAGCACAGATACGCAGTATTTT.